This TCR beta chain was obtained from a study of beta chain features in type 1 diabetes. This clone occurred a few times. Germline V gene lookup returns CDR1 SGHRS and CDR2 YFSETQ. This CDR3 contains 17 residues. The junction had 5 bases not matched to a gene; V was cut back by 0 bases and J by 2 bases. The authors reverse transcribed all of the isolated RNA, so sequencing captured expressed TCRB transcripts. Profiled with immunoSEQ multiplex PCR; TCRdb holds only in-frame clones, not every one. The data hold 200,000 to 250,000 clones, with around 9.6% observed a single time. This sequence was found in a woman in her late teens or twenties in good health. Sequencing was carried out using naive CD4+ T cells from blood. V is TRBV5-1 and J is TRBJ2-3; 11 nucleotides line up with TRBD2. The CDR3 DNA is TGCGCCAGCAGCTTGGCTGTAGCGGGAGGGCCCACAGATACGCAGTATTTT. As protein: CASSLAVAGGPTDTQYF.